This TCR beta chain is drawn from a study of response to subunit inactivated influenza vaccine. Notes on this clonotype: The target antigen is unknown.

Trimming shortened V by 1 base and J by 7 bases, and 12 bases separated the two germline ends. Looked up from germline, CDR1 is KGHDR and CDR2 is SFDVKD. The CDR3 consists of 14 residues. Using its own MiXCR run on the RT-PCR reads, TCRdb lists one record per CDR3 protein. The table has around 520,000 distinct CDR3 sequences, 10% to 15% seen once. The study's findings and limits: Authors proposed each seasonal influenza vaccination draws in few new T cells.

This sequence originates from a man between 45 and 60 years old who received an inactivated influenza vaccine. The chain carries TRBV24-1 and TRBJ1-2, with D maybe TRBD1 (5 bases). This specimen was PBMCs from blood, taken on the day of vaccination. Here the CDR3 reads CATSDFREGSGYTF. In nucleotides, the CDR3 is TGTGCCACCAGTGATTTTAGGGAGGGGAGTGGCTACACCTTC.